The clone carrying this T cell receptor (beta chain) was seen a single time. The data were taken from a study of early T cells in non-severe SARS-CoV-2 infection. The protocol attached unique molecular identifiers to individual cDNA molecules. One entry per CDR3 protein results from TCRdb running MiXCR on the 5' RACE reads. The sample includes under 35,000 distinct CDR3 sequences, about 5.2% of them seen just once. This clonotype was obtained from an adult who was a healthcare worker with PCR-confirmed SARS-CoV-2 infection or an uninfected control (not recorded which). Material for sequencing was whole blood.

CDR3 in amino acids: CASNVASEQYF. The CDR3 nucleotides are TGTGCCAGCAACGTGGCCAGCGAGCAGTACTTC. V usage is TRBV2 and J usage is TRBJ2-7; D gene ambiguous. The CDR3 totals 11 residues. Germline V lookup: CDR1 SNHLY, CDR2 FYNNEI. The V end lost 7 bases, the J end lost 6 bases, and 10 bases lay between the germline ends.